These T cell receptor beta chains were read from a single sample in a study of spatial heterogeneity in lung cancer. Via MiXCR, TCRdb re-called the 5' RACE reads, giving one row per CDR3 protein. The profile covers about 26,000 distinct CDR3 sequences, with 10% to 15% appearing a single time and 25% taken by the ten largest. The sample consisted of PBMCs, taken at surgery. Receptors originate from a female donor with early-stage non-small cell lung cancer. Each CDR3 is given with its conserved first and last residue. A D gene is named only where the DNA matches it firmly. Some rows mark clone size as missing; the rest say once, few, many or name a class of expanded clone.

J | size | V | D | DNA | CDR3
TRBJ1-4 | many | TRBV4-1 | NA | TGCGCCAGCAGCCAAGATCTCCGCAGGTTTAATGAAAAACTGTTTTTT | CASSQDLRRFNEKLFF
TRBJ2-3 | many | TRBV7-9 | NA | TGTGCCAGCAGCTTCGGGGGAACCTTCACAGATACGCAGTATTTT | CASSFGGTFTDTQYF
TRBJ2-2 | many | TRBV11-2 | TRBD1 | TGTGCCAGCAGCTTAATCTCCTCCGGGACAGGGACGTTGACCGGGGAGCTGTTTTTT | CASSLISSGTGTLTGELFF
TRBJ2-5 | many | TRBV18 | TRBD2 | TGTGCCAGCTCACCTGGACTAGCGGGGGCCCAAGAGACCCAGTACTTC | CASSPGLAGAQETQYF
TRBJ2-7 | many | TRBV6-1 | TRBD1 | TGTGCCAGCAGTGAAGGATTGACAGGGGCACTCTACGAGCAGTACTTC | CASSEGLTGALYEQYF
TRBJ2-1 | NA | TRBV20-1 | NA | TGCAGTTTCTCGTACAATGAGCAGTTCTTC | CSFSYNEQFF
TRBJ1-5 | many | TRBV20-1 | NA | TGCAGTGCTGGGGGGGCAGGACAGCCCCAGCATTTT | CSAGGAGQPQHF
TRBJ2-7 | many | TRBV7-8 | TRBD1 | TGTGCCAGCACCCCAAGGACAGGGGTGGCGATAAAATACGAGCAGTACTTC | CASTPRTGVAIKYEQYF
TRBJ2-6 | NA | TRBV7-2 | TRBD1 | TGTGCCAGCAGCGGCGGGACAGGGTCTCCTGGGGCCAACGTCCTGACTTTC | CASSGGTGSPGANVLTF
TRBJ2-1 | many | TRBV6-6 | NA | TGTGCCACCTTCGCGTACAATGAGCAGTTCTTC | CATFAYNEQFF
TRBJ2-3 | many | TRBV7-2 | NA | TGTGCCAGCAGCTTAGCGGGACCGATCACAGATACGCAGTATTTT | CASSLAGPITDTQYF
TRBJ1-1 | few | TRBV6-1 | NA | TGTGCCAGCAGTGGGGGCAGGGGATGGGGCGAAGCTTTCTTT | CASSGGRGWGEAFF
TRBJ2-3 | many | TRBV28 | NA | TGTGCCAGCAGTTTAATCCCTAGCACAGATACGCAGTATTTT | CASSLIPSTDTQYF
TRBJ2-1 | many | TRBV6-2/TRBV6-3 | TRBD2 | TGTGCCAGCAGGATACTAGCGGGAGGTTCCTACAATGAGCAGTTCTTC | CASRILAGGSYNEQFF
TRBJ2-7 | many | TRBV28 | NA | TGTGCCAGCACCCCCTTAGGCTCTGGGAACTACGAGCAGTACTTC | CASTPLGSGNYEQYF
TRBJ2-7 | NA | TRBV20-1 | TRBD2 | TGCAGTGCTAGAGATGTGACTAGCGGGACAACCTACGAGCAGTACTTC | CSARDVTSGTTYEQYF
TRBJ2-7 | many | TRBV5-1 | NA | TGCGCCAGCAGCTTGGAGATCGGTTCGGGAAACGAGCAGTACTTC | CASSLEIGSGNEQYF
TRBJ1-3 | NA | TRBV7-6 | TRBD1 | TGTGTCAGCAGCTTAGCCCAGGGGGCTGGAAACACCATATATTTT | CVSSLAQGAGNTIYF
TRBJ2-5 | many | TRBV4-3 | TRBD1 | TGCGCCAGCAGCCGGGGACAGACAGAGACCCAGTACTTC | CASSRGQTETQYF
TRBJ2-7 | many | TRBV20-1 | TRBD1 | TGCAGTGCTACAAAATCCGGGACAGGGGCCTACGAGCAGTACTTC | CSATKSGTGAYEQYF
TRBJ1-5 | many | TRBV10-3 | NA | TGTGCCATCAGTGGGGGGTTCTCTATCACTAGCAATCAGCCCCAGCATTTT | CAISGGFSITSNQPQHF
TRBJ1-1 | few | TRBV7-9 | TRBD1 | TGTGCCAGCAGCCGGACAGGAACTGATGAAGCTTTCTTT | CASSRTGTDEAFF
TRBJ2-2 | NA | TRBV9 | NA | TGTGCCAGCAGCTCAGTGTACGCGAACACCGGGGAGCTGTTTTTT | CASSSVYANTGELFF
TRBJ1-6 | many | TRBV6-5 | NA | TGTGCCTCCACAATGCAGTCGCTCAATTCACCCCTCCACTTT | CASTMQSLNSPLHF
TRBJ2-3 | many | TRBV27 | NA | TGTGCCAGCAGTTTTTCCCCAGATACGCAGTATTTT | CASSFSPDTQYF
TRBJ1-5 | many | TRBV7-9 | NA | TGTGCCAGCAGCTCCCCGTCTCAGCCCCAGCATTTT | CASSSPSQPQHF
TRBJ2-1 | NA | TRBV28 | TRBD2 | TGTGCCAGCTTGGGCACTAGCGGGAAGCTAGAGCAGTTCTTC | CASLGTSGKLEQFF